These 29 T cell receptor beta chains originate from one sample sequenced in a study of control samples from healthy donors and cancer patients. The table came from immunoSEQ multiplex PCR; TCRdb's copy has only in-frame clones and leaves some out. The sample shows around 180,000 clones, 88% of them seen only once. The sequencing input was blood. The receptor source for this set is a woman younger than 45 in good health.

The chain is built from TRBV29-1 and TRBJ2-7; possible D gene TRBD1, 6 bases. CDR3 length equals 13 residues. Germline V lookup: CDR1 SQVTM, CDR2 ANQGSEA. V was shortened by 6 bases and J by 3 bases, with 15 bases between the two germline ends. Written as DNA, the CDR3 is TGCAGCGTATCAGGGGATCGTTACTACGAGCAGTACTTC. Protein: CSVSGDRYYEQYF.

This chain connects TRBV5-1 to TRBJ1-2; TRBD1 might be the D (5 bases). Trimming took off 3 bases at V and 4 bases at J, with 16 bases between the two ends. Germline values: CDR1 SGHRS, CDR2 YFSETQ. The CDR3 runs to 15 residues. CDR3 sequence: CASSSRWTGTYGYTF. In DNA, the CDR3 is TGCGCCAGCAGCTCTCGTTGGACGGGGACCTATGGCTACACCTTC.

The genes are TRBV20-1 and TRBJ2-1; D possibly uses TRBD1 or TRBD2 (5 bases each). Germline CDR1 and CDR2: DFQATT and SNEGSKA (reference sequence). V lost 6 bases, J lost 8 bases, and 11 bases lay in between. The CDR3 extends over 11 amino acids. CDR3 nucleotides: TGCAGTGCCCTTCGGGGCGATGAGCAGTTCTTC. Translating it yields CSALRGDEQFF.

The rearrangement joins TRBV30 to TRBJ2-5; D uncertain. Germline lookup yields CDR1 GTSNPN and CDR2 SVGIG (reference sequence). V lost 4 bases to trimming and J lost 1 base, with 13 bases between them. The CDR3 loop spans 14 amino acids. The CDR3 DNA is TGTGCCTGGACCCTTAACCGGGCCCAAGAGACCCAGTACTTC. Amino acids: CAWTLNRAQETQYF.

The DNA of the CDR3 is TGTGCCAGCAGTTATCCCACAGATGAGCAGTTCTTC. Translating gives CASSYPTDEQFF. The J gene is TRBJ2-1, the V gene TRBV6-2 or TRBV6-3; no clear D. The CDR3 runs 12 residues. In germline, CDR1 is MNHEY, CDR2 SVGEGT. V was shortened by 3 bases and J by 8 bases, with 8 bases between the two germline ends.

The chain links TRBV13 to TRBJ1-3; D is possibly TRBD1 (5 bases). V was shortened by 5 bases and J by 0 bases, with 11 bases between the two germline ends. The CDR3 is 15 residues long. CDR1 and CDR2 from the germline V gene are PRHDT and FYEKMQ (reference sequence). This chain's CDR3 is CASSPERGSGNTIYF. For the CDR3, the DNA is TGTGCCAGCAGCCCCGAAAGGGGCTCTGGAAACACCATATATTTT.

CDR3 bases: TGTGCCTGGAGGAGAGGACAGTACACCGGGGAGCTGTTTTTT. Translated: CAWRRGQYTGELFF. The rearrangement joins TRBV30 to TRBJ2-2, with D possibly TRBD1 on 6 matching bases. Germline CDR1 and CDR2: GTSNPN and SVGIG (reference sequence). Trimming took off 3 bases at V and 3 bases at J, with 11 bases between the two ends. The CDR3 totals 14 residues.

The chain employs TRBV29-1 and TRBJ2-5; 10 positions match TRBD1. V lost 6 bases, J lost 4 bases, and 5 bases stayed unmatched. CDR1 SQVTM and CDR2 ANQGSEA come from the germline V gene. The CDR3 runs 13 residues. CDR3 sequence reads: CSVRDRGGETQYF. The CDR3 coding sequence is TGCAGCGTCCGGGACAGGGGAGGAGAGACCCAGTACTTC.

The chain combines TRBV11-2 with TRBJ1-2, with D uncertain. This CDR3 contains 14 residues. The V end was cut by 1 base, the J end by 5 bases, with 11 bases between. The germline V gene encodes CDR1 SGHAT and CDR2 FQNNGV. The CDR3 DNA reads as TGTGCCAGCAGCTTAGTTGGAGGACTGTATGGCTACACCTTC. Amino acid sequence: CASSLVGGLYGYTF.

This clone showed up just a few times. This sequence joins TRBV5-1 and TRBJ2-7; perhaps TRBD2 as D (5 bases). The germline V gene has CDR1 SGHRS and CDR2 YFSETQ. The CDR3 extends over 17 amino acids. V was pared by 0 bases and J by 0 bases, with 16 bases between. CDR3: CASSLGDGGPYSYEQYF. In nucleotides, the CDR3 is TGCGCCAGCAGCTTGGGAGACGGCGGGCCCTACTCCTACGAGCAGTACTTC.

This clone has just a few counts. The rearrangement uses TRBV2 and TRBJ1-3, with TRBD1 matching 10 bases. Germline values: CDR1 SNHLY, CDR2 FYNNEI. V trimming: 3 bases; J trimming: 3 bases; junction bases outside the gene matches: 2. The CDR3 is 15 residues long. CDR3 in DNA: TGTGCCAGCAGTGACCGGGACAGGGGTGGAAACACCATATATTTT. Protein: CASSDRDRGGNTIYF.

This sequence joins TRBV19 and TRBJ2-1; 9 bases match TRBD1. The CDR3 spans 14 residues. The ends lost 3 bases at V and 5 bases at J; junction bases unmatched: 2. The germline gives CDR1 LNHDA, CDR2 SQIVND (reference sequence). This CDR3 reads CASSIGQGNNEQFF. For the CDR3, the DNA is TGTGCCAGTAGTATTGGACAGGGGAACAATGAGCAGTTCTTC.

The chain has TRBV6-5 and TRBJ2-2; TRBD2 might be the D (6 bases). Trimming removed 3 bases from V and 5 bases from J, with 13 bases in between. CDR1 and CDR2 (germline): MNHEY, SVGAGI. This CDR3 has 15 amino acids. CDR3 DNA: TGTGCCAGCAGTTATCAAGAGGGAGGAACCGGGGAGCTGTTTTTT. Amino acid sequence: CASSYQEGGTGELFF.

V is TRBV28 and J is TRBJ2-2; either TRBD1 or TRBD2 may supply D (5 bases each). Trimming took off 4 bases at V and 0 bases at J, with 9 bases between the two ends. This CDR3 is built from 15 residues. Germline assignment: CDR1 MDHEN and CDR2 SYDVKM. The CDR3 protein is CASSYGTANTGELFF. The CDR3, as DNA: TGTGCCAGCAGTTACGGGACGGCGAACACCGGGGAGCTGTTTTTT.

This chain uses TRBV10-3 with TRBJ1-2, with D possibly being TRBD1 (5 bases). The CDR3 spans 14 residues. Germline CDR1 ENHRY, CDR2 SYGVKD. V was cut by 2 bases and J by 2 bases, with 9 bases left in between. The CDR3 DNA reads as TGTGCCATCAGTGAGGCCAGGGCGAACTATGGCTACACCTTC. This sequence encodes CAISEARANYGYTF.

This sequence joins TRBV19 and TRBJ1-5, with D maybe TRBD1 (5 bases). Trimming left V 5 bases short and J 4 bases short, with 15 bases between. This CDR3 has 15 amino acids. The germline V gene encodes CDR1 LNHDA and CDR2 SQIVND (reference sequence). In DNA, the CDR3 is TGTGCCAGTAGTTTCAGGGAAAACCGGAATCAGCCCCAGCATTTT. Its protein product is CASSFRENRNQPQHF.

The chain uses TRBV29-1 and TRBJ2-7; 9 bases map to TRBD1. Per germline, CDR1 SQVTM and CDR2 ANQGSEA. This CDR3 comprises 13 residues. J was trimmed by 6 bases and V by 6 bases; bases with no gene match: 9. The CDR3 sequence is CSVGTGSKGEQYV. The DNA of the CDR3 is TGCAGCGTCGGGACAGGGAGCAAGGGCGAGCAGTACGTC.

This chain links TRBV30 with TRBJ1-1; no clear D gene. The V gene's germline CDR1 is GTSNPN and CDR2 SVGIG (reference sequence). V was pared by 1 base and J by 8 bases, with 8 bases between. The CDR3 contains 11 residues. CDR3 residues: CAWSATTEAFF. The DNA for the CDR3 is TGTGCCTGGAGTGCCACGACCGAAGCTTTCTTT.

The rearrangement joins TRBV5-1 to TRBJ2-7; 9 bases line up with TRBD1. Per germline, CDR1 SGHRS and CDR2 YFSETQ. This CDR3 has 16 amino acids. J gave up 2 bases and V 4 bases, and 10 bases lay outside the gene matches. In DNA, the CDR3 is TGCGCCAGCAGCATCGCCGGGACAGGGTTTCCCTACGAGCAGTACTTC. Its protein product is CASSIAGTGFPYEQYF.

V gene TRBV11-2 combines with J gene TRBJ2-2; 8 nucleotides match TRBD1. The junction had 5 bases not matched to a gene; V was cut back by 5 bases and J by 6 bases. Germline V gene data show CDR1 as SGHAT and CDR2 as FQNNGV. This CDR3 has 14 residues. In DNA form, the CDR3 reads TGTGCCAGCAGCGCCCAGGGGGCGGCCGGGGAGCTGTTTTTT. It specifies CASSAQGAAGELFF.

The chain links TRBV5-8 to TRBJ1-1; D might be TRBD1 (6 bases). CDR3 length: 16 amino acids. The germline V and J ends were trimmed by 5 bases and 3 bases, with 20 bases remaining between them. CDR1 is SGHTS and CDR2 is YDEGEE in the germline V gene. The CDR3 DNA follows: TGTGCCAGCAGATTAGACTTGGCGGGACAAGACACTGAAGCTTTCTTT. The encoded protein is CASRLDLAGQDTEAFF. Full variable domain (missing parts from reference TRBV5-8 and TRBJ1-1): EAGVTQSPTHLIKTRGQQATLRCSPISGHTSVYWYQQALGLGLQFLLWYDEGEERNRGNFPPRFSGRQFPNYSSELNVNALELEDSALYLCASRLDLAGQDTEAFFGQGTRLTVV.

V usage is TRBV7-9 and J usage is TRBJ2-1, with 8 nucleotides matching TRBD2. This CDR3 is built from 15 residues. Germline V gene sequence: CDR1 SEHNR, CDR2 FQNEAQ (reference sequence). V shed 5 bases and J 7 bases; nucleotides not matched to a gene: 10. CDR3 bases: TGTGCCAGCAGCCTGGGCCAGCGGGGGAGGAATGAGCAGTTCTTC. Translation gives CASSLGQRGRNEQFF.

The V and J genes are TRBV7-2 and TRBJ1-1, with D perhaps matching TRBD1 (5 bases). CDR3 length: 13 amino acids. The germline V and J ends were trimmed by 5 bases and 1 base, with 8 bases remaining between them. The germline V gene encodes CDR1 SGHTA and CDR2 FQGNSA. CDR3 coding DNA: TGTGCCAGCAGCCTCGGACAGAACACTGAAGCTTTCTTT. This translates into CASSLGQNTEAFF.

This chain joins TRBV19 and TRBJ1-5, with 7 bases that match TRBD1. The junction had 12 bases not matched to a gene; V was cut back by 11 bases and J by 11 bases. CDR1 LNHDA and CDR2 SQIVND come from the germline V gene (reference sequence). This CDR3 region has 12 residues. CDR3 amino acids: CAGGWGQGAQHF. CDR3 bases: TGTGCCGGGGGTTGGGGGCAGGGGGCCCAGCATTTT.

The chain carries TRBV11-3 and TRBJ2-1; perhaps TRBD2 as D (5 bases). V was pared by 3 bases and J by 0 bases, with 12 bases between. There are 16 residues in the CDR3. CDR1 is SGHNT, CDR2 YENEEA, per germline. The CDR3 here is CASSFSGTSSYNEQFF. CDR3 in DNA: TGTGCCAGCAGCTTTTCGGGAACAAGCTCCTACAATGAGCAGTTCTTC.

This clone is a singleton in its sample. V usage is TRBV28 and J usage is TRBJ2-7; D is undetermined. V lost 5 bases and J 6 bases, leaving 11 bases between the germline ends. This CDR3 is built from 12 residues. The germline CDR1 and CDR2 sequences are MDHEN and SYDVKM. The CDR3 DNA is TGTGCCAGCAGTAGACCCCCTGCCGAGCAGTACTTC. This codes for CASSRPPAEQYF.

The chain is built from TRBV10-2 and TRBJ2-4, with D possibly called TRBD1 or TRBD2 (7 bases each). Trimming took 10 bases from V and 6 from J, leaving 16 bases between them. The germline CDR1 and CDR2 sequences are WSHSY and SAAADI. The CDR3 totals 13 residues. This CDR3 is CATAAGGVNIQYF. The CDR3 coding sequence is TGCGCCACAGCAGCAGGGGGGGTAAACATTCAGTACTTC.

CDR3 nucleotides: TGCGCCAGCAGCTTGGGGCCCCTGGATGAGGGCTATGGCTACACCTTC. Protein sequence: CASSLGPLDEGYGYTF. The chain combines TRBV5-1 with TRBJ1-2; no definite D call. Trimming removed 0 bases at V and 4 bases at J, with 16 bases between. The length of the CDR3 is 16 residues. From germline, CDR1 is SGHRS and CDR2 YFSETQ.

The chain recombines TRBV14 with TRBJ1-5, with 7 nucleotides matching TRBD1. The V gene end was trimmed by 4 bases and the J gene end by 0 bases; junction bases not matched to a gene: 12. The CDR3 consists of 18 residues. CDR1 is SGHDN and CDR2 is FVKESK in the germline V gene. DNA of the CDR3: TGTGCCAGCAGCCCAAACCTAGACAGGGTATATAGCAATCAGCCCCAGCATTTT. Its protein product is CASSPNLDRVYSNQPQHF. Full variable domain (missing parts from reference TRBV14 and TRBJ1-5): EAGVTQFPSHSVIEKGQTVTLRCDPISGHDNLYWYRRVMGKEIKFLLHFVKESKQDESGMPNNRFLAERTGGTYSTLKVQPAELEDSGVYFCASSPNLDRVYSNQPQHFGDGTRLSIL.